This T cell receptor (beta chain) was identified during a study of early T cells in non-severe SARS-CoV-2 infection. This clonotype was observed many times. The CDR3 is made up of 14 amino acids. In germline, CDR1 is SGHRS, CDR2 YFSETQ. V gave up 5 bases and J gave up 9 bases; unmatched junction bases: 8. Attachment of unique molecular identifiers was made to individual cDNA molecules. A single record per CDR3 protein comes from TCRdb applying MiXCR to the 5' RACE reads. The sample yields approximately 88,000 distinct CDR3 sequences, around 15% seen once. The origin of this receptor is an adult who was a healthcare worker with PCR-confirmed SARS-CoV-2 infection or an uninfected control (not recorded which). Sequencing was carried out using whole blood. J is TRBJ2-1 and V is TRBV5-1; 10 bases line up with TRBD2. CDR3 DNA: TGCGCCAGCAGTCAGCGGGGGGGCCACGCTGAGCAGTTCTTC. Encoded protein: CASSQRGGHAEQFF.